Following are 13 T cell receptor beta chains from one sample sequenced in a study of lung T cells in sarcoidosis with Löfgren's syndrome. Each CDR3 protein is one row after TCRdb ran MiXCR on the reads. Of tens of thousands of distinct CDR3 sequences listed, 21% are singletons. Material: CD4+ T cells from PBMCs. The source of these receptors is a human donor with sarcoidosis (Löfgren's syndrome or another form), or a control subject (not recorded which).

The chain has TRBV5-1 and TRBJ2-3, with 8 bases that match TRBD2. V lost 1 base to trimming and J lost 3 bases; unmatched junction nucleotides: 10. Germline CDR1 and CDR2: SGHRS and YFSETQ. The CDR3 has 17 residues. CDR3 residues: CASSLSGPGGGTDTQYF. CDR3 DNA: TGCGCCAGCAGCTTGTCAGGGCCAGGCGGGGGGACAGATACGCAGTATTTT.

This clonotype was counted only a few times. The V and J genes are TRBV18 and TRBJ1-1; maybe TRBD1 (6 bases). The CDR3 is made up of 15 amino acids. The ends were cut back, 4 bases at V and 4 bases at J, with 16 bases in the middle. In germline, CDR1 is KGHSH, CDR2 LQKENI. The CDR3 sequence is CASSRITGIRTEAFF. CDR3 nucleotide sequence: TGTGCCAGCTCACGAATAACAGGGATCCGCACTGAAGCTTTCTTT.

The chain carries TRBV5-1 and TRBJ2-3; D not resolved. The CDR3 has 15 amino acids. Germline V gene data show CDR1 as SGHRS and CDR2 as YFSETQ. V lost 0 bases and J lost 2, with 10 bases in between. The DNA of the CDR3 is TGCGCCAGCAGCTTGGTGGTGGTGGACACAGATACGCAGTATTTT. Its translation is CASSLVVVDTDTQYF.

This clonotype was detected ten times or more. The genes are TRBV6-1 and TRBJ2-7; 7 bases are a match to TRBD1. V shed 5 bases, J shed 0 bases, and the junction held 4 bases outside the gene matches. CDR3 size: 14 residues. Germline loops: CDR1 MNHNS, CDR2 SASEGT. The CDR3 bases are TGTGCCAGCAGTTATGACAGGGTCTCCTACGAGCAGTACTTC. Amino acids: CASSYDRVSYEQYF.

This clonotype occurred many times. This chain uses TRBV28 with TRBJ2-7; the match to TRBD2 covers 10 bases. This CDR3 has 15 amino acids. The V gene end was trimmed by 5 bases and the J gene end by 3 bases; junction bases not matched to a gene: 7. The germline gives CDR1 MDHEN, CDR2 SYDVKM. CDR3 nucleotide sequence: TGTGCCAGCAGTGCCACTAGCGGGACTTACTACGAGCAGTACTTC. Protein: CASSATSGTYYEQYF.

This clonotype was seen repeatedly, ten times or more. This chain joins TRBV20-1 and TRBJ2-3; no firm D call. V lost 2 bases, J lost 3 bases, and 3 bases lay in between. The CDR3 is made up of 11 amino acids. In germline, CDR1 is DFQATT, CDR2 SNEGSKA (reference sequence). The CDR3 DNA is TGCAGTGCTAGAAGTACAGATACGCAGTATTTT. Its protein is CSARSTDTQYF.

Turning to this clonotype: A junction boundary mismatches the germline segment, possibly from a read error. The CDR3 protein is CASSFVDTRYF. The CDR3 coding sequence is TGTGCCAGCAGCTTCGTAGATACGCGGTATTTT. The chain has TRBV7-2 and TRBJ2-3; no clear D. CDR3 size: 11 residues. Germline assignment: CDR1 SGHTA and CDR2 FQGNSA.

This clonotype has ten or more counts. The chain employs TRBV20-1 and TRBJ1-5; 9 bases are a match to TRBD1. Germline V CDR1 and CDR2: DFQATT, SNEGSKA (reference sequence). The V and J ends lost 2 bases and 11 bases, in that order; junction bases with no gene match: 13. This CDR3 has 15 amino acids. In nucleotides, the CDR3 is TGCAGTGCTAGACCTCCGGGACAGGGTATGGTAGCCCAGCATTTT. Its protein is CSARPPGQGMVAQHF.

This clonotype occurred many times. The chain combines TRBV6-1 with TRBJ2-7; 12 nucleotides match TRBD1. The germline V gene encodes CDR1 MNHNS and CDR2 SASEGT. The J segment lost 4 bases and the V segment lost 4 bases, leaving 5 bases of the junction unmatched. The CDR3 is 15 residues long. The chain's CDR3 is CASSGGQGAGYEQYV. The CDR3 coding sequence is TGTGCCAGCAGTGGGGGACAGGGGGCAGGATACGAGCAGTACGTC.

In its sample, this clonotype was seen many times. This chain uses TRBV27 with TRBJ2-7, with 10 bases lining up with TRBD2. This CDR3 comprises 17 residues. Germline values: CDR1 MNHEY, CDR2 SMNVEV (reference sequence). V shed 6 bases, J shed 2 bases, and the junction held 13 bases outside the gene matches. The CDR3 nucleotides are TGTGCCAGCAGCCCCAGTTATAAAGCGGGAGGGGCCTACGAGCAGTACTTC. Translating it yields CASSPSYKAGGAYEQYF.

This clonotype was seen a handful of times. CDR3 amino acids: CATSDFGTSGTDTQYF. Here the CDR3 DNA reads TGTGCCACCAGTGATTTTGGGACGTCGGGGACAGATACGCAGTATTTT. V is TRBV24-1 and J is TRBJ2-3, with D perhaps given as TRBD1 or TRBD2 (5 bases each). Per the germline V gene, CDR1 is KGHDR and CDR2 is SFDVKD. The V end lost 1 base, the J end lost 3 bases, and 13 bases lay between the germline ends. The CDR3 is 16 residues long.

Comments on this clonotype: A junction end diverges from the germline sequence, so it may reflect a read error. The chain combines TRBV25-1 with TRBJ2-5, with 7 positions matching TRBD1. The CDR3 consists of 15 residues. Germline CDR1 and CDR2: MGHDK and SYGVNS. CDR3 sequence (DNA): TGTGCCAGCAGTTTCGGGACAGCCATAAAAGAGACTCAGTACTTC. Its protein product is CASSFGTAIKETQYF.

This clonotype turned up a few times. This may come from a read error, since a much larger clone is one base off. This sequence joins TRBV2 and TRBJ1-1; TRBD1 agrees at 12 bases. In germline, CDR1 is SNHLY, CDR2 FYNNEI. CDR3 size: 16 residues. For the CDR3, the DNA is TGTGCCAGCAGGGGACAGGGGGCGTCAGTGAACACTGAAGCTCTCTTT. It codes for CASRGQGASVNTEALF.